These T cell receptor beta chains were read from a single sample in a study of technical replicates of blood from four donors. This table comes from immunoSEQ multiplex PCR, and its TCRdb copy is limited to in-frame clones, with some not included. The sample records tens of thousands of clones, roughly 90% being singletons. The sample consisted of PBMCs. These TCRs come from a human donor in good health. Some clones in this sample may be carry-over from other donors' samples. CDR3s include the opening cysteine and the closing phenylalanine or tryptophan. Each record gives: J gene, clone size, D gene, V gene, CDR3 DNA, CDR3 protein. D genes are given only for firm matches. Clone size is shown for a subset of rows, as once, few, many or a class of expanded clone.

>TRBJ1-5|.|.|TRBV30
TGTGCCTGGAGTGTCCAGGGCGATCAGCCCCAGCATTTT
CAWSVQGDQPQHF
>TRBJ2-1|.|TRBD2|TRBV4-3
TGCGCCAGCAGCCAAGGGACTAGCGGGTCGAACAATGAGCAGTTCTTC
CASSQGTSGSNNEQFF
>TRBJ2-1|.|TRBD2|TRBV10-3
TGTGCCACCGGAGGGACTAGCGGGAGAACGAATGAGCAGTTCTTC
CATGGTSGRTNEQFF
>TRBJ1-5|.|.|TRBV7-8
TGTGCCAGCAGCTTCTGGGACACTCCGGGCAATCAGCCCCAGCATTTT
CASSFWDTPGNQPQHF
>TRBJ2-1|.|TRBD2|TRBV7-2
TGTGCCAGCAGCTTCCTTAGCGGGGGGGCTGGCAATGAGCAGTTCTTC
CASSFLSGGAGNEQFF
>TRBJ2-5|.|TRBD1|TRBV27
TGTGCCAGCAGTCGACAGGGACAAGAGACCCAGTACTTC
CASSRQGQETQYF
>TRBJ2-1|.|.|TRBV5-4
TGTGCCAGCAGCTTGGCAATAGGGGGGGGTGAGCAGTTCTTC
CASSLAIGGGEQFF
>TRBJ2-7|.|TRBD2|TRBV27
TGTGCCAGCAGTTTACATCAGGGAGGGGCCGTCTCCTACGAGCAGTACTTC
CASSLHQGGAVSYEQYF
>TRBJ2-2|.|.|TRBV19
TGTGCCAGTAAGGAGGCAAACGCGAACACCGGGGAGCTGTTTTTT
CASKEANANTGELFF
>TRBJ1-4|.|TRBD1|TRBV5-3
TGTGCCAGAAGCTTGGTGGCAGGGGGGGAAAAACTGTTTTTT
CARSLVAGGEKLFF
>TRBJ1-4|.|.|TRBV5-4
TGTGCCAGCAGCTCGGGGTCAACTAATGAAAAACTGTTTTTT
CASSSGSTNEKLFF
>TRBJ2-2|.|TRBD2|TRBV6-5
TGTGCCAGCAGTTACTCGTTTAGCGGGAGGTCCGGGGAGCTGTTTTTT
CASSYSFSGRSGELFF
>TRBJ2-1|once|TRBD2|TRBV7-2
TGTGCCAGCAGCTTAGCAGCGGGAAACTGGAATGAGCAGTTCTTC
CASSLAAGNWNEQFF
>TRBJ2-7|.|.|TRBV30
TGTGCCTGGCGAGGTCCGGATAGCTCCTACGAGCAGTACTTC
CAWRGPDSSYEQYF
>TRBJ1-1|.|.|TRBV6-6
TGTGCCAGCAGTTACCCGGACACCAACGGTGTGGCTTTCTTT
CASSYPDTNGVAFF
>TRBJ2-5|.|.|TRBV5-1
TGCGCCAGCAGCTTCGGGCATGGACTCCTGGGTCAAGAGACCCAGTACTTC
CASSFGHGLLGQETQYF
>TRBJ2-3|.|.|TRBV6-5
TGTGCCAGCAGTTACTCGCGGGGATTCACGGATACGCAGTATTTT
CASSYSRGFTDTQYF
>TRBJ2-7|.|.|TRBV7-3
TGTGCCAGCAGCTTTGACGGGGGAGAGCAGTACTTC
CASSFDGGEQYF
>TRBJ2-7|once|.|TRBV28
TGTGCCAGTGAGGACAGTCTCTACGAGCAGTACTTC
CASEDSLYEQYF
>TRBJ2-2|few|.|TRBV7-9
TGTGCCAGCATGCCGGGGGAACTATCAACCGGGGAGCTGTTTTTT
CASMPGELSTGELFF
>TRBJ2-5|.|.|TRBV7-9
TGTGCCAGCAGCTCTGGACTGCAAGAGGCCCAGTACTTC
CASSSGLQEAQYF
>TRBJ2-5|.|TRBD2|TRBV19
TGTGCCAGTAGTATAGAGGTCGGGAGGGCCTCGGTGACCCAGTACTTC
CASSIEVGRASVTQYF
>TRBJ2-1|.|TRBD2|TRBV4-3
TGCGCCAGCAGCCGAGGACTAGCTGCCGGGGTGGGATCAAGCTCCTACAATGAGCAGTTCTTC
CASSRGLAAGVGSSSYNEQFF
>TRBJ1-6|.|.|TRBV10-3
TGTGCCGGACGGGAGGACGGAAATTCACCCCTCCACTTT
CAGREDGNSPLHF
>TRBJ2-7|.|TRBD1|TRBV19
TGTGCCAGCAGCGGACAGGGTGAGCTCTACGAGCAGTACTTC
CASSGQGELYEQYF
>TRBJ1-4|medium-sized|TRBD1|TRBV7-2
TGTGCCAGCAGACCAGAGGGACAGGGCTGGGGAAAACTGTTTTTT
CASRPEGQGWGKLFF
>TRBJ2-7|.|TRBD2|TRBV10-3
TGTGCCATCAGTGAGGCGGGACTAGCGGGCTACGAGCAGTACTTC
CAISEAGLAGYEQYF
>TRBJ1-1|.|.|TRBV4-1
TGCGCCAGCAGCCAAGCTGGGGGGGGTGGTTTGAACACTGAAGCTTTCTTT
CASSQAGGGGLNTEAFF
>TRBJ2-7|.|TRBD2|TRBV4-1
TGCGCCAGCAGCCAAATCCCGGGACTAGCGGGGGAAACCTACGAGCAGTACTTC
CASSQIPGLAGETYEQYF
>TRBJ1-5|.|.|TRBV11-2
TGTGCCAGCAGCTTTCGAGAGAATCAGCCCCAGCATTTT
CASSFRENQPQHF
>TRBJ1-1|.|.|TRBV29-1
TGCAGCGTTGAGCGCGAGAACACTGAAGCTTTCTTT
CSVERENTEAFF
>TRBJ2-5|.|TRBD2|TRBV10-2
TGCGCCAGCAGTGACGGGGGGGTTGTGGGGGGCGAGACCCAGTACTTC
CASSDGGVVGGETQYF
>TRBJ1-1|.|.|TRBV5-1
TGCGCCAGCAGCTCAACAGGGAACACTGAAGCTTTCTTT
CASSSTGNTEAFF
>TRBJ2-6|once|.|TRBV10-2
TGCGCCAGCAGTAACAGGGCTGGGGCCAACGTCCTGACTTTC
CASSNRAGANVLTF
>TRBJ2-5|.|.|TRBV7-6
TGTGCCAGCAGCGCCCGATCAGACTGGGGCGAGACCCAGTACTTC
CASSARSDWGETQYF
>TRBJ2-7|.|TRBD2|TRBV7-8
TGTGCCAGCAGCTCGGCCTTCTTTAGCGGGGGCTCCTACGAGCAGTACTTC
CASSSAFFSGGSYEQYF
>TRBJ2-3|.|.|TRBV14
TGTGCCAGCACCCCAGGGGGGCACAATGATCTTCGTACGCAGTATTTT
CASTPGGHNDLRTQYF
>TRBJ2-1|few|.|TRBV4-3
TGCGCCAGCAGCCAAGTGGGGGGTCGAACTTCGAATGAGCAGTTCTTC
CASSQVGGRTSNEQFF
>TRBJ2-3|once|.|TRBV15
TGTGCCACCAGCGGGGGGGGCACAGGGTTTCTTGATACGCAGTATTTT
CATSGGGTGFLDTQYF